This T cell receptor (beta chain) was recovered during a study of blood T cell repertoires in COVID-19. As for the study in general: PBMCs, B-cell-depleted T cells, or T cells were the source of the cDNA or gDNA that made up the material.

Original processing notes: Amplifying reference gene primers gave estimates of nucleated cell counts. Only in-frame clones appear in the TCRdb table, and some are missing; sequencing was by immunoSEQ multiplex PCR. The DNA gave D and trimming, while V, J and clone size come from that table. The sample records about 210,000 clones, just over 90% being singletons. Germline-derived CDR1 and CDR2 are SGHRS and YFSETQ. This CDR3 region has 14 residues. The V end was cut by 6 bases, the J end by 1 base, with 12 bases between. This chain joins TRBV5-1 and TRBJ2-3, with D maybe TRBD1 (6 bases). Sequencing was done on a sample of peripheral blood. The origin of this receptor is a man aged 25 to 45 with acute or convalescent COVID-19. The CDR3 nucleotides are TGCGCCAGCAAGGCTCACAGGGGCACAGATACGCAGTATTTT. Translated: CASKAHRGTDTQYF.